What follows describes a single T cell receptor beta chain. V lost 9 bases and J lost 2, with 11 bases in between. Germline CDR1 LGHNA, CDR2 YSLEER. This CDR3 spans 12 amino acids. TCRdb's copy holds only in-frame clones and misses some; the assay was immunoSEQ multiplex PCR. The table shows about 180,000 clones, with about nine tenths occurring only once. This sample is drawn from a study of T cell responses to AZD1222 COVID-19 vaccine. The chain uses TRBV4-3 and TRBJ2-7; the D is unclear. This receptor was identified in an adult who received the AZD1222 COVID-19 vaccine. Specimen: peripheral blood, collected 28 days after the second AZD1222 dose. In DNA, the CDR3 is TGCGCCAGTCTAAACGGTACCTACGAGCAGTACTTC. This translates into CASLNGTYEQYF.